These 23 T cell receptor beta chains were sequenced from one sample in a study of blood T cell repertoires in COVID-19 (dated by TCRdb to 2018 to 2021). The library relied on the immunoSEQ multiplex PCR assay. Held by TCRdb, this immuneACCESS table contains in-frame sequences only and omits some clones. Under half of the omission traces to an unresolved V gene where checked; the cause of the rest is unknown. A total of about 120,000 clones appear in this sample, approximately 90% of them only once. The ten largest account for 1.8% of the sample. Source material: peripheral blood. All receptors derive from a human donor with active COVID-19. The donor label of this sample is uncertain.

The sample holds a few counts of this clone. The chain joins TRBV7-9 to TRBJ2-2; 8 positions match TRBD2. CDR3 length: 15 amino acids. Trimming took 8 bases from V and 1 from J; bases not matched to a gene: 6. Germline V gene sequence: CDR1 SEHNR, CDR2 FQNEAQ (reference sequence). CDR3 sequence: CASGPRGGNTGELFF. CDR3 DNA: TGTGCCAGCGGACCCCGGGGGGGGAACACCGGGGAGCTGTTTTTT.

The J gene is TRBJ1-4, the V gene TRBV28; no clear D gene. Germline values: CDR1 MDHEN, CDR2 SYDVKM. The ends were cut back, 3 bases at V and 5 bases at J, with 10 bases in the middle. The CDR3 covers 14 residues. The CDR3 DNA reads TGTGCCAGCAGTTTGGTTGGAGTAAATGAAAAACTGTTTTTT. Its protein is CASSLVGVNEKLFF.

V usage is TRBV6-2 or TRBV6-3 and J usage is TRBJ2-1; 9 bases match TRBD2. Per the germline V gene, CDR1 is MNHEY and CDR2 is SVGEGT. V was clipped by 5 bases and J by 3 bases; unmatched bases: 11. This CDR3 contains 17 residues. CDR3 sequence reads: CASSTRRQRGDYNEQFF. DNA of the CDR3: TGTGCCAGCAGTACCCGACGCCAGCGGGGGGACTACAATGAGCAGTTCTTC.

The rearrangement uses TRBV3-1 (or the pseudogene TRBV3-2) and TRBJ1-2, with TRBD1 matching over 9 bases. This CDR3 comprises 15 residues. The V gene's germline CDR1 is LGHDT and CDR2 YNNKEL (reference sequence). J was trimmed by 6 bases and V by 4 bases; bases with no gene match: 9. CDR3: CASSLGTGWDDGYTF. The CDR3 DNA follows: TGTGCCAGCAGCCTGGGGACAGGGTGGGATGATGGCTACACCTTC.

The chain has TRBV3-1 (or the pseudogene TRBV3-2) and TRBJ1-1; D unclear. Germline assignment: CDR1 LGHDT and CDR2 YNNKEL (reference sequence). Trimming left V 5 bases short and J 4 bases short, with 8 bases between. The CDR3 runs to 12 residues. The CDR3 sequence: CASSDTGTEAFF. For the CDR3, the DNA is TGTGCCAGCAGCGATACGGGCACTGAAGCTTTCTTT.

V is TRBV29-1 and J is TRBJ1-2; 9 nucleotides agree with TRBD1. This CDR3 contains 12 residues. V trimming: 3 bases; J trimming: 5 bases; junction bases outside the gene matches: 1. Germline loops: CDR1 SQVTM, CDR2 ANQGSEA. This CDR3 reads CSVETGGYGYTF. CDR3 nucleotide sequence: TGCAGCGTTGAGACAGGGGGGTATGGCTACACCTTC. Full variable domain (missing parts from reference TRBV29-1 and TRBJ1-2): SAVISQKPSRDICQRGTSLTIQCQVDSQVTMMFWYRQQPGQSLTLIATANQGSEATYESGFVIDKFPISRPNLTFSTLTVSNMSPEDSSIYLCSVETGGYGYTFGSGTRLTVV.

The chain uses TRBV5-4 and TRBJ2-3; 11 positions agree with TRBD2. With V trimmed by 3 bases and J by 3 bases, 3 bases remained unmatched. This CDR3 region has 15 residues. Looked up from germline, CDR1 is SGHNT and CDR2 is YYREEE (reference sequence). CDR3 nucleotide sequence: TGTGCCAGCAGCTCTACTAGCGGGGGTACAGATACGCAGTATTTT. Protein: CASSSTSGGTDTQYF.

The chain has TRBV6-5 and TRBJ1-2; TRBD1 aligns across 7 bases. The CDR3 extends over 13 amino acids. Germline V gives CDR1 MNHEY, CDR2 SVGAGI. J was trimmed by 6 bases and V by 6 bases; bases with no gene match: 7. CDR3: CASRWAGGNGYTF. The CDR3 nucleotides read TGTGCCAGCAGGTGGGCAGGGGGTAATGGCTACACCTTC.

The rearrangement joins TRBV28 to TRBJ2-3; maybe TRBD2 (6 bases). CDR3 length: 16 residues. The V end was cut by 4 bases, the J end by 0 bases, with 14 bases between. From germline, CDR1 is MDHEN and CDR2 SYDVKM. The CDR3 sequence: CASSSAWGTSTDTQYF. CDR3 in DNA: TGTGCCAGCAGTTCGGCCTGGGGGACTAGCACAGATACGCAGTATTTT.

This chain connects TRBV5-6 to TRBJ1-2, with TRBD1 identical over 10 bases. Germline V gene sequence: CDR1 SGHDT, CDR2 YYEEEE. The length of the CDR3 is 14 residues. The trim removed 4 bases at V and 4 bases at J, leaving 4 bases unmatched. DNA for the CDR3: TGTGCCAGCAGCCGACAGGGGGCTAGCTATGGCTACACCTTC. It yields the protein CASSRQGASYGYTF.

The chain combines TRBV2 with TRBJ2-3, with D possibly being TRBD2 (7 bases). Trimming left V 6 bases short and J 6 bases short, with 19 bases between. The CDR3 is 15 residues long. The germline gives CDR1 SNHLY, CDR2 FYNNEI. CDR3 bases: TGTGCCAGCAGGCCTTCCGAGGGGGGGCTGGATACGCAGTATTTT. Translating gives CASRPSEGGLDTQYF.

The rearrangement uses TRBV7-2 and TRBJ2-3; 8 positions match TRBD2. The CDR3 contains 16 residues. Germline assignment: CDR1 SGHTA and CDR2 FQGNSA. Unmatched junction bases numbered 7, after V lost 5 bases and J lost 0 bases. The chain's CDR3 is CASSRGGTSSTDTQYF. As DNA, the CDR3 is TGTGCCAGCAGCCGGGGGGGGACGTCTAGCACAGATACGCAGTATTTT.

J is TRBJ2-7 and V is TRBV19, with D unclear. Germline CDR1 and CDR2: LNHDA and SQIVND (reference sequence). Trimming pared 1 base from V and 6 bases from J, leaving 16 bases between. The CDR3 sequence is 15 residues long. The chain's CDR3 is CASSIGLDRPSEQYF. The CDR3 coding sequence is TGTGCCAGTAGTATAGGGCTAGACCGCCCGTCCGAGCAGTACTTC.

This chain links TRBV14 with TRBJ2-7, with TRBD1 identical over 8 bases. The J segment lost 2 bases and the V segment lost 3 bases, leaving 6 bases of the junction unmatched. The CDR3 extends over 15 amino acids. In germline, CDR1 is SGHDN, CDR2 FVKESK. The CDR3, as DNA: TGTGCCAGCAGCCACAGGACAGGGATTGCCTACGAGCAGTACTTC. It encodes CASSHRTGIAYEQYF. Looking up the rest from reference TRBV14 and TRBJ2-7 gives the full variable domain: EAGVTQFPSHSVIEKGQTVTLRCDPISGHDNLYWYRRVMGKEIKFLLHFVKESKQDESGMPNNRFLAERTGGTYSTLKVQPAELEDSGVYFCASSHRTGIAYEQYFGPGTRLTVT.

J is TRBJ1-2 and V is TRBV2; possibly TRBD1 for D (6 bases). V lost 7 bases and J 4 bases, leaving 13 bases between the germline ends. Germline V gives CDR1 SNHLY, CDR2 FYNNEI. The CDR3 covers 13 residues. DNA for the CDR3: TGTGCCAGCAATCAGGGGATTAGCTATGGCTACACCTTC. As protein: CASNQGISYGYTF.

Details on this clone: The junction differs from germline at one of its ends, possibly a read error. The V gene is TRBV6-6, the J gene TRBJ2-7, with 10 bases identical to TRBD1. This CDR3 is 15 amino acids long. The V gene's germline CDR1 is MNHNY and CDR2 SVGAGI (reference sequence). CDR3 residues: CTSITGGTGAHEQYF. The CDR3 DNA reads as TGTACCAGCATTACGGGGGGGACAGGGGCCCACGAGCAGTACTTC.

This chain links TRBV7-9 with TRBJ1-1; 12 bases agree with TRBD1. Germline trimming cut 5 bases from V and 0 bases from J; bases unmatched to any gene: 7. CDR3 length: 17 residues. Germline CDR1 reads SEHNR; CDR2 reads FQNEAQ (reference sequence). DNA for the CDR3: TGTGCCAGCAGCAATTCTCGGGACAGGGGGCTGAACACTGAAGCTTTCTTT. It encodes CASSNSRDRGLNTEAFF.

The chain links TRBV4-2 to TRBJ2-2; 7 nucleotides match TRBD2. Germline V gene data show CDR1 as LGHNA and CDR2 as YNFKEQ. Trimming at V came to 1 base and at J to 0 bases, leaving 2 bases not matched to a gene. CDR3 length equals 16 residues. As DNA, the CDR3 is TGTGCCAGCAGCCAAGTAGCGGGTCCGAACACCGGGGAGCTGTTTTTT. This translates into CASSQVAGPNTGELFF.

The rearrangement uses TRBV6-6 and TRBJ2-2; possible D gene TRBD2, 5 bases. From germline, CDR1 is MNHNY and CDR2 SVGAGI (reference sequence). The length of the CDR3 is 15 residues. V was shortened by 4 bases and J by 5 bases, with 14 bases between the two germline ends. Here the CDR3 reads CASSWASPKTGELFF. CDR3 DNA sequence: TGTGCCAGCAGTTGGGCTAGCCCAAAAACCGGGGAGCTGTTTTTT.

The gene calls are TRBV5-1 and TRBJ1-6; maybe TRBD1 (6 bases). Trimming stripped 1 base from V and 0 bases from J, with 14 bases between. The germline CDR1 and CDR2 sequences are SGHRS and YFSETQ. This CDR3 spans 18 amino acids. In DNA, the CDR3 is TGCGCCAGCAGCTTGACGAAGAGGGGGAGCTCCTATAATTCACCCCTCCACTTT. Its protein is CASSLTKRGSSYNSPLHF.

This clone was counted once. The rearrangement links TRBV6-5 to TRBJ1-5; TRBD1 matches at 7 bases. CDR3 length: 13 residues. After removal of 6 bases from V and 1 base from J, the junction contained 0 bases not matched to a gene. Per germline, CDR1 MNHEY and CDR2 SVGAGI. CDR3 amino acids: CASSRGSNQPQHF. The CDR3 nucleotides read TGTGCCAGCAGCAGGGGGAGCAATCAGCCCCAGCATTTT.

The chain has TRBV6-5 and TRBJ2-7; 8 nucleotides agree with TRBD1. CDR3 size: 12 residues. Trimming at V came to 6 bases and at J to 6 bases, leaving 4 bases not matched to a gene. Germline CDR1 is MNHEY and CDR2 is SVGAGI. DNA of the CDR3: TGTGCCAGCAGGACCACAGGGGGCGAGCAGTACTTC. This translates into CASRTTGGEQYF.

The gene calls are TRBV5-4 and TRBJ2-3; possible D gene TRBD2, 6 bases. The V end was cut by 0 bases, the J end by 0 bases, with 14 bases between. Germline CDR1 and CDR2: SGHNT and YYREEE (reference sequence). The CDR3 totals 17 residues. The CDR3 spells CASSLVRGGTSTDTQYF. The DNA for the CDR3 is TGTGCCAGCAGCTTGGTGAGGGGCGGGACTAGCACAGATACGCAGTATTTT.